These 22 T cell receptor beta chains were sequenced from one sample in a study of blood T cell repertoires in COVID-19. Generated by immunoSEQ multiplex PCR, the TCRdb table keeps only in-frame clones and is missing some. The sample includes 250,000 to 350,000 clones, around 87% of them seen just once. The specimen was PBMCs or T cells enriched from blood (not recorded which). The receptors shown here come from a woman aged 18-29 years who had recovered from COVID-19.

The J gene is TRBJ2-7, the V gene TRBV5-6; the D is unclear. Germline-derived CDR1 and CDR2 are SGHDT and YYEEEE. The ends were cut back, 3 bases at V and 4 bases at J, with 11 bases in the middle. The CDR3 is 13 amino acids. CDR3 sequence: CASSYYRKYEQYF. CDR3 nucleotides: TGTGCCAGCAGCTACTATAGAAAATACGAGCAGTACTTC.

This clone has only one observation. This chain connects TRBV5-6 to TRBJ2-7, with a tentative D call TRBD1 (5 bases). V was trimmed by 0 bases and J by 0 bases, leaving 7 bases between them. This CDR3 region has 14 residues. Looked up from germline, CDR1 is SGHDT and CDR2 is YYEEEE. The CDR3 bases are TGTGCCAGCAGCTTGGGGGGCTTCTCCTACGAGCAGTACTTC. It yields the protein CASSLGGFSYEQYF.

This clone came up once. This same CDR3 is encoded by further DNA sequences in the sample. The chain has TRBV27 and TRBJ2-7; D may be TRBD2 (5 bases). Germline V gene lookup returns CDR1 MNHEY and CDR2 SMNVEV (reference sequence). CDR3 size: 13 residues. V was shortened by 2 bases and J by 3 bases, with 8 bases between the two germline ends. DNA of the CDR3: TGTGCCAGCAGTTTAAGCGGAGGCTACGAGCAGTACTTC. It encodes CASSLSGGYEQYF.

This sequence joins TRBV10-1 and TRBJ2-1; 7 bases line up with TRBD1. Germline values: CDR1 WNHNN, CDR2 SYGVQD (reference sequence). CDR3 size: 17 residues. The J segment lost 0 bases and the V segment lost 3 bases, leaving 8 bases of the junction unmatched. CDR3 in amino acids: CASSDPPGQSSYNEQFF. DNA of the CDR3: TGCGCCAGCAGTGACCCTCCGGGACAGAGCTCCTACAATGAGCAGTTCTTC.

The V call is TRBV7-3, the J call TRBJ2-5; D unresolved. Per the germline V gene, CDR1 is SGHTA and CDR2 is FQGTGA. V was shortened by 5 bases and J by 4 bases, with 11 bases between the two germline ends. The CDR3 runs 13 residues. The CDR3 spells CASSARISETQYF. CDR3 bases: TGTGCCAGCAGCGCTAGAATTTCAGAGACCCAGTACTTC.

V and J are TRBV27 and TRBJ1-2, with 8 bases that match TRBD1. J lost 4 bases, V lost 6 bases, and 10 bases had no gene match. The CDR3 consists of 15 residues. Germline loops: CDR1 MNHEY, CDR2 SMNVEV (reference sequence). The CDR3 reads CASSPGRGLLYGYTF. The CDR3 bases are TGTGCCAGCAGCCCCGGCAGGGGGCTGCTCTATGGCTACACCTTC.

The rearrangement uses TRBV19 and TRBJ2-3; 9 bases align to TRBD2. With V trimmed by 6 bases and J by 2 bases, 3 bases remained unmatched. Looked up from germline, CDR1 is LNHDA and CDR2 is SQIVND (reference sequence). The CDR3 spans 14 residues. CDR3 amino acids: CASRSGGHTDTQYF. The DNA of the CDR3 is TGTGCCAGTAGGAGCGGGGGGCACACAGATACGCAGTATTTT.

The V gene is TRBV9, the J gene TRBJ2-2; no clear D gene. V was shortened by 4 bases and J by 3 bases, with 13 bases between the two germline ends. CDR3 length equals 15 residues. CDR1 is SGDLS, CDR2 YYNGEE, per germline. CDR3 residues: CASSLRVSDTGELFF. CDR3 in DNA: TGTGCCAGCAGCCTACGGGTGAGCGACACCGGGGAGCTGTTTTTT.

The J gene is TRBJ1-5, the V gene TRBV19; tentative D call: TRBD1 (6 bases). This CDR3 has 14 amino acids. Deletions cut 9 bases from V and 1 base from J, with 13 bases between. CDR1 is LNHDA, CDR2 SQIVND, per germline (reference sequence). This CDR3 is CASDNDRSNQPQHF. As DNA, the CDR3 is TGTGCCAGCGATAATGACAGGAGCAATCAGCCCCAGCATTTT. The complete variable domain, with remaining parts taken from reference TRBV19 and TRBJ1-5, reads DGGITQSPKYLFRKEGQNVTLSCEQNLNHDAMYWYRQDPGQGLRLIYYSQIVNDFQKGDIAEGYSVSREKKESFPLTVTSAQKNPTAFYLCASDNDRSNQPQHFGDGTRLSIL.

This clone has a handful of counts. In nucleotides, the CDR3 is TGTGCCAGTAGTATAGTTGAGAGCGCTAACTATGGCTACACCTTC. Translation: CASSIVESANYGYTF. The chain employs TRBV19 and TRBJ1-2; no definite D call. Trimming took off 1 base at V and 0 bases at J, with 9 bases between the two ends. CDR1 is LNHDA, CDR2 SQIVND, per germline (reference sequence). The length of the CDR3 is 15 residues.

This clone has only a few counts. The chain employs TRBV7-9 and TRBJ1-3; 8 bases map to TRBD1. Germline-derived CDR1 and CDR2 are SEHNR and FQNEAQ (reference sequence). The CDR3 sequence is 17 residues long. The V gene end was trimmed by 0 bases and the J gene end by 0 bases; junction bases not matched to a gene: 4. CDR3: CASSLATGGVSGNTIYF. CDR3 nucleotide sequence: TGTGCCAGCAGCTTAGCCACAGGGGGAGTCTCTGGAAACACCATATATTTT.

The chain has TRBV7-9 and TRBJ2-1; D is undetermined. V shed 7 bases and J shed 3 bases, with 13 bases lying between them. CDR1 and CDR2 from the germline V gene are SEHNR and FQNEAQ (reference sequence). This CDR3 spans 14 amino acids. The CDR3 loop is CASTVFSGYNEQFF. The DNA of the CDR3 is TGTGCCAGCACCGTTTTTTCCGGCTACAATGAGCAGTTCTTC.

This clone was observed once. Other nucleotide sequences in the sample specify the same CDR3. The V gene is TRBV5-4, the J gene TRBJ2-5; 7 nucleotides agree with TRBD2. V dropped 2 bases and J dropped 5; count of bases not matched to a gene: 0. There are 12 residues in the CDR3. CDR1 is SGHNT and CDR2 is YYREEE in the germline V gene (reference sequence). CDR3 amino acids: CASSLAGETQYF. The CDR3 region has the DNA TGTGCCAGCAGCTTAGCGGGGGAGACCCAGTACTTC.

The chain uses TRBV6-1 and TRBJ2-7; 7 nucleotides agree with TRBD1. In germline, CDR1 is MNHNS, CDR2 SASEGT. The ends lost 2 bases at V and 1 base at J; junction bases unmatched: 8. CDR3 length: 16 amino acids. The CDR3 nucleotides read TGTGCCAGCAGTGAATTTGGACAGGCATATTCCTACGAGCAGTACTTC. Translation gives CASSEFGQAYSYEQYF.

This CDR3 reads CASSPGQGRGTEAFF. CDR3 coding DNA: TGTGCCAGCAGCCCGGGACAGGGAAGAGGAACTGAAGCTTTCTTT. The rearrangement uses TRBV11-1 and TRBJ1-1; 9 bases are a match to TRBD1. The junction had 9 bases not matched to a gene; V was cut back by 5 bases and J by 5 bases. The germline V gene encodes CDR1 SGHAT and CDR2 FQDESV (reference sequence). The CDR3 extends over 15 amino acids. The variable domain in full, completed from reference TRBV11-1 and TRBJ1-1, reads EAEVAQSPRYKITEKSQAVAFWCDPISGHATLYWYRQILGQGPELLVQFQDESVVDDSQLPKDRFSAERLKGVDSTLKIQPAELGDSAMYLCASSPGQGRGTEAFFGQGTRLTVV.

The chain joins TRBV7-9 to TRBJ2-3; 7 bases are a match to TRBD2. The CDR3 is 17 amino acids. Unmatched junction bases numbered 13, after V lost 1 base and J lost 6 bases. In germline, CDR1 is SEHNR, CDR2 FQNEAQ (reference sequence). This chain's CDR3 is CASSLESRSGAGDTQYF. For the CDR3, the DNA is TGTGCCAGCAGCTTAGAGTCTAGGAGCGGGGCCGGGGATACGCAGTATTTT. The variable domain in full, with the rest retrieved from reference TRBV7-9 and TRBJ2-3, is DTGVSQNPRHKITKRGQNVTFRCDPISEHNRLYWYRQTLGQGPEFLTYFQNEAQLEKSRLLSDRFSAERPKGSFSTLEIQRTEQGDSAMYLCASSLESRSGAGDTQYFGPGTRLTVL.

The chain uses TRBV4-1 and TRBJ2-7, with 11 bases that match TRBD1. Germline CDR1 reads MGHRA; CDR2 reads YSYEKL. This CDR3 spans 14 amino acids. V lost 4 bases, J lost 5 bases, and 4 bases stayed unmatched. The CDR3 DNA is TGCGCCAGCAGCCTGGGACAGGGGGACGACGAGCAGTACTTC. It yields the protein CASSLGQGDDEQYF.

The genes are TRBV19 and TRBJ1-2, with TRBD1 matching over 9 bases. The CDR3 length is 14 residues. The germline gives CDR1 LNHDA, CDR2 SQIVND (reference sequence). V was clipped by 6 bases and J by 8 bases; unmatched bases: 10. CDR3 DNA sequence: TGTGCCAGTAGGGGACAGGGAACGATACACGGCTACACCTTC. It yields the protein CASRGQGTIHGYTF.

This clone was observed once. This chain uses TRBV25-1 with TRBJ2-2, with D perhaps matching TRBD1 (6 bases). CDR1 and CDR2 from the germline V gene are MGHDK and SYGVNS. Trimming pared 4 bases from V and 3 bases from J, leaving 15 bases between. CDR3 size: 16 residues. CDR3 in amino acids: CASSATTGQYTGELFF. The CDR3 DNA sequence: TGTGCCAGCAGTGCGACCACCGGACAGTACACCGGGGAGCTGTTTTTT.

The rearrangement links TRBV15 to TRBJ2-7; a weak D match, TRBD2 (6 bases). The CDR3 length is 14 residues. CDR1 LNHNV and CDR2 YYDKDF come from the germline V gene (reference sequence). With 5 bases removed from V and 5 bases from J, the gap between germline ends came to 16 bases. The CDR3 region is CATSGRTARDEQYF. CDR3 DNA: TGTGCCACCAGCGGGAGGACGGCACGGGACGAGCAGTACTTC. Using reference TRBV15 and TRBJ2-7 for the parts outside the CDR3, the full variable domain is DAMVIQNPRYQVTQFGKPVTLSCSQTLNHNVMYWYQQKSSQAPKLLFHYYDKDFNNEADTPDNFQSRRPNTSFCFLDIRSPGLGDTAMYLCATSGRTARDEQYFGPGTRLTVT.

This chain uses TRBV4-2 with TRBJ2-5; D ambiguous. The CDR3 consists of 12 residues. V was pared by 2 bases and J by 3 bases, with 4 bases between. Germline CDR1 is LGHNA and CDR2 is YNFKEQ. CDR3: CASSQREETQYF. The CDR3 coding sequence is TGTGCCAGCAGCCAAAGAGAAGAGACCCAGTACTTC.

The chain uses TRBV6-1 and TRBJ2-2; 11 bases are a match to TRBD1. This CDR3 region has 18 residues. Trimming took 1 base from V and 7 from J; bases not matched to a gene: 11. CDR1 and CDR2 from the germline V gene are MNHNS and SASEGT. CDR3 nucleotide sequence: TGTGCCAGCAGTGAAGGGACAGGGGGCGCGTGGGTCATCGGGGAGCTGTTTTTT. Its translation: CASSEGTGGAWVIGELFF.